This T cell receptor (beta chain) was captured by sequencing in a study of technical replicates of blood from a few donors. Sequencing used immunoSEQ multiplex PCR; TCRdb keeps in-frame clones, though not all of them. Found here are tens of thousands of clones, roughly nine tenths of them singletons; the top ten hold roughly 3.9%. Losses at the gene ends were 0 bases for V and 2 bases for J; bases not matched to a gene: 7. CDR1 LGHNA and CDR2 YNFKEQ come from the germline V gene. The CDR3 is 18 residues long. This sequence originates from a human donor in good health. Some clones in this sample may be carry-over from other donors' samples. The source material was PBMCs. The chain recombines TRBV4-2 with TRBJ2-7, with 13 positions matching TRBD2. Here the CDR3 reads CASSQDWGTSGRAYEQYF. In DNA form, the CDR3 reads TGTGCCAGCAGCCAAGATTGGGGAACTAGCGGGAGGGCCTACGAGCAGTACTTC.